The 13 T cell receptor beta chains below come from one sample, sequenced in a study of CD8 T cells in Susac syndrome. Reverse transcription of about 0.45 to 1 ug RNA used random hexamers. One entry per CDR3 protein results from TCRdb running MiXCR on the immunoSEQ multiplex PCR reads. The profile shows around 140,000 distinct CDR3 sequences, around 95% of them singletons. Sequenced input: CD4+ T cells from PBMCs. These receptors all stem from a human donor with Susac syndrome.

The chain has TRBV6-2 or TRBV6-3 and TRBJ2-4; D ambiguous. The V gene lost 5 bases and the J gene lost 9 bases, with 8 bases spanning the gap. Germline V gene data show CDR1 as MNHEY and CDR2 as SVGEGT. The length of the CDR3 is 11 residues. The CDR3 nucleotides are TGTGCCAGCAGTAACCGGAGCATTCAGTACTTC. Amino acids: CASSNRSIQYF.

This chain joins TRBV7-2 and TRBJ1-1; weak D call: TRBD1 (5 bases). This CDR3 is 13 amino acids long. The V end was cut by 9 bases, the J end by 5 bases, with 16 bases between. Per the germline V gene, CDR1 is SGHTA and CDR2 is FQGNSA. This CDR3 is CASGAGLRTEAFF. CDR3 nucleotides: TGTGCCAGTGGAGCAGGGTTAAGAACTGAAGCTTTCTTT. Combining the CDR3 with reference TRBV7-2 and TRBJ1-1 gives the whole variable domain GAGVSQSPSNKVTEKGKDVELRCDPISGHTALYWYRQSLGQGLEFLIYFQGNSAPDKSGLPSDRFSAERTGGSVSTLTIQRTQQEDSAVYLCASGAGLRTEAFFGQGTRLTVV.

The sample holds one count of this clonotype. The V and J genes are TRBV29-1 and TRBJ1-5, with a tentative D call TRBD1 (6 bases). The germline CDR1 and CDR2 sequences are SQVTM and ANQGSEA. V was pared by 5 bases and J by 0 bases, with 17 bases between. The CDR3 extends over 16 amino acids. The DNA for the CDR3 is TGCAGCGTTCCTCCTCTCCAGGGGATTAGCAATCAGCCCCAGCATTTT. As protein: CSVPPLQGISNQPQHF.

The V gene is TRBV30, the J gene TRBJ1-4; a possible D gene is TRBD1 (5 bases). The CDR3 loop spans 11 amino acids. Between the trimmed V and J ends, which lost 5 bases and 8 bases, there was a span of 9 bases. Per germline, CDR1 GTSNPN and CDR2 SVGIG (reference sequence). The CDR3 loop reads CAWGDQEKLFF. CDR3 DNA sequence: TGTGCCTGGGGGGACCAAGAAAAACTGTTTTTT.

CDR3 region: CASSLGNYNEQFF. The CDR3 nucleotides are TGTGCCAGCAGCTTAGGTAACTACAATGAGCAGTTCTTC. The chain combines TRBV7-3 with TRBJ2-1, with unresolved D. Trimming removed 2 bases from V and 3 bases from J, with 5 bases in between. The CDR3 loop spans 13 amino acids. Germline loops: CDR1 SGHTA, CDR2 FQGTGA.

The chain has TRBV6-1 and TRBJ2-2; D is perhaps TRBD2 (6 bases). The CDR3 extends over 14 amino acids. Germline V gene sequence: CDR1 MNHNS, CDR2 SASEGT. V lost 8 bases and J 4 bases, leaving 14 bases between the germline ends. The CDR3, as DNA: TGTGCCAGCCGGAATTACGGGGGCACCGGGGAGCTGTTTTTT. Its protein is CASRNYGGTGELFF.

The CDR3 protein is CAWSVPPLQGPSQPQHF. DNA of the CDR3: TGTGCCTGGAGTGTTCCCCCCCTACAGGGACCAAGTCAGCCCCAGCATTTT. The rearrangement joins TRBV30 to TRBJ1-5; tentatively, D is TRBD1 (6 bases). The ends were cut back, 0 bases at V and 6 bases at J, with 21 bases in the middle. This CDR3 is built from 17 residues. Germline values: CDR1 GTSNPN, CDR2 SVGIG (reference sequence). The full variable domain, rest sourced from reference TRBV30 and TRBJ1-5, is SQTIHQWPATLVQPVGSPLSLECTVEGTSNPNLYWYRQAAGRGLQLLFYSVGIGQISSEVPQNLSASRPQDRQFILSSKKLLLSDSGFYLCAWSVPPLQGPSQPQHFGDGTRLSIL.

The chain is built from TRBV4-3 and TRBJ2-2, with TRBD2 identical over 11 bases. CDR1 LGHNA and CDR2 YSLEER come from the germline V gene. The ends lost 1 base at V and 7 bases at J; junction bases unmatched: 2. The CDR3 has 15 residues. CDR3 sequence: CASSQALAGVGELFF. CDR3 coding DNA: TGCGCCAGCAGCCAAGCACTAGCGGGAGTCGGGGAGCTGTTTTTT.

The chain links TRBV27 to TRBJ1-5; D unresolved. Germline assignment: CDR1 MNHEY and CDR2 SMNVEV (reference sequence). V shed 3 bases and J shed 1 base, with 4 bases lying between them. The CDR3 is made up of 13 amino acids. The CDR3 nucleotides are TGTGCCAGCAGTTTCGTCAGCAATCAGCCCCAGCATTTT. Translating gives CASSFVSNQPQHF.

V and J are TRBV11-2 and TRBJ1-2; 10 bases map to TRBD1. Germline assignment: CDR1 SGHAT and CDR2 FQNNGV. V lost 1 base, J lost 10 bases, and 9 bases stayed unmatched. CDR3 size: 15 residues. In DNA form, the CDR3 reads TGTGCCAGCAGCTTAGGAACCGGGACAGGGGCGGCCTACACCTTC. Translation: CASSLGTGTGAAYTF.

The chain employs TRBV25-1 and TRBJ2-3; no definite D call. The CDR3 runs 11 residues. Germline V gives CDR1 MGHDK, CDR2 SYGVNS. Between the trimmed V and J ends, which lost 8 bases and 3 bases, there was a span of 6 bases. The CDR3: CASGRTDTQYF. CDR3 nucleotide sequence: TGTGCCAGCGGGCGGACAGATACGCAGTATTTT.

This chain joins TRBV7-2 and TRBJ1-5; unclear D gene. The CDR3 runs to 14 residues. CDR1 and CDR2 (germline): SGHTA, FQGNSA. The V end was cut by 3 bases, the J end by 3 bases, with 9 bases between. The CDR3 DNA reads TGTGCCAGCAGCTTCGGGCAGGCCAATCAGCCCCAGCATTTT. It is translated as CASSFGQANQPQHF.

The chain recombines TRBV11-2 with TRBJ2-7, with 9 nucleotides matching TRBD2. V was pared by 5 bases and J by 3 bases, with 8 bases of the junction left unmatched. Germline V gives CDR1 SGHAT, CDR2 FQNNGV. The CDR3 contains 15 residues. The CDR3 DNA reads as TGTGCCAGCAGCGCGGGGAGCGGGAGGAACTACGAGCAGTACTTC. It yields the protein CASSAGSGRNYEQYF.